What follows are 2 T cell receptor beta chains derived from one specimen sequenced in a study of long-term antiretroviral therapy in people with HIV. The assay, immunoSEQ v3.0, was run at survey level. Sequenced by immunoSEQ multiplex PCR; TCRdb stores in-frame clones only, minus some. The data contain fewer than 30,000 clones, around 79% of them singletons. Sequenced here: unsorted PBMCs, sampled 1.1 years before starting antiretroviral therapy. The receptor set was obtained from a woman between 25 and 40 years old with HIV.

The chain links TRBV15 to TRBJ2-5, with D possibly being TRBD2 (7 bases). Germline CDR1 and CDR2: LNHNV and YYDKDF (reference sequence). Between the trimmed V and J ends, which lost 3 bases and 4 bases, there was a span of 24 bases. The CDR3 is made up of 18 amino acids. The CDR3 sequence: CATSSQRGVGGFGETQYF. CDR3 bases: TGTGCCACCAGCAGCCAGCGGGGTGTGGGGGGCTTTGGAGAGACCCAGTACTTC.

V usage is TRBV15 and J usage is TRBJ1-1; maybe TRBD1 (5 bases). Between the trimmed V and J ends, which lost 2 bases and 2 bases, there was a span of 12 bases. Germline CDR1 LNHNV, CDR2 YYDKDF (reference sequence). The CDR3 spans 15 residues. The CDR3 nucleotides read TGTGCCACCAGCAGATCCGGGACGGCAAACACTGAAGCTTTCTTT. Its protein product is CATSRSGTANTEAFF.